This TCR beta chain was obtained from a study of T cells in Graves' hyperthyroidism and ophthalmopathy. Study-level findings and limits: Before onset, by a median of approximately 6.8 months, the model predicted ophthalmopathy.

As regards this clonotype: Its antigen is unknown.

It was considered stable Graves' hyperthyroidism when ophthalmopathy did not progress within 18 months. TCR beta CDR3 regions were amplified from RNA. HTBI primers were employed in a first-round RT-PCR of the TCR CDR3. TCRdb processed the multiplex PCR reads anew with MiXCR; each CDR3 protein has one entry. The sample records approximately 320,000 distinct CDR3 sequences, approximately 17% being singletons. Material: blood. The TCR originated in a man aged 25-45 years with Graves' hyperthyroidism.

CDR3 DNA: TGTGCCAGCAGCGTAGGAGGGGGCGGCAACTCTGGAAACACCATATATTTT. It encodes CASSVGGGGNSGNTIYF. J is TRBJ1-3 and V is TRBV9; TRBD1 matches at 7 bases. CDR1 and CDR2 from the germline V gene are SGDLS and YYNGEE. Trimming cost V 0 bases and J 0 bases; bases outside gene matches: 6. This CDR3 is 17 amino acids long.